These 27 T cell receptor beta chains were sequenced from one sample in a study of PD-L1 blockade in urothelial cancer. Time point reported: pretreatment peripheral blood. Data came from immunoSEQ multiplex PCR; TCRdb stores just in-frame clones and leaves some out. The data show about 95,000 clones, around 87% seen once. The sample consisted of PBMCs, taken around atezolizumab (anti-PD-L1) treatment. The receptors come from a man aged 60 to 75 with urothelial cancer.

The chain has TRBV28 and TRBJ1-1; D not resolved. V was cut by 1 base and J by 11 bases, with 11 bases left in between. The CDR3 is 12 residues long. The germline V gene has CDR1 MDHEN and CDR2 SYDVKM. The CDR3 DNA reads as TGTGCCAGCAGTTTATTACGAACCGGGGCTTTCTTT. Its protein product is CASSLLRTGAFF.

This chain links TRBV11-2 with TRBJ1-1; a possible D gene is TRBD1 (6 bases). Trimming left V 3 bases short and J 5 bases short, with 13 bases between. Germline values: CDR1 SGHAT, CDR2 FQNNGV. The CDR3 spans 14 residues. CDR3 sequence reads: CASSFSEGGTEAFF. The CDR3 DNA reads TGTGCCAGCAGCTTCTCCGAGGGGGGGACTGAAGCTTTCTTT.

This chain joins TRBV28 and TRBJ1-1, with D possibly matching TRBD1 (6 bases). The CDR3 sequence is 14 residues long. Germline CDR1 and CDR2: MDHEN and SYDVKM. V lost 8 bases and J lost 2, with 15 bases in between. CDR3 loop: CASGSTGLNTEAFF. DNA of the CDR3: TGTGCCAGCGGATCTACAGGGCTCAACACTGAAGCTTTCTTT.

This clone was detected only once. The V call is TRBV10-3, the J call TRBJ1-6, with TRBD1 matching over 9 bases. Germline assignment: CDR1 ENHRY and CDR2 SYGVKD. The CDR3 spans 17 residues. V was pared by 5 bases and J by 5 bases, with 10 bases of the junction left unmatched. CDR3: CAISPVRDRANNSPLHF. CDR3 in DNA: TGTGCCATCAGTCCTGTGAGGGACAGGGCCAATAATTCACCCCTCCACTTT.

This chain's CDR3 is CASSDRQAYQETQYF. For the CDR3, the DNA is TGTGCCAGCAGCGATCGACAGGCCTACCAAGAGACCCAGTACTTC. The rearrangement joins TRBV5-5 to TRBJ2-5; TRBD1 might be the D (6 bases). Trimming pared 4 bases from V and 0 bases from J, leaving 13 bases between. This CDR3 spans 15 amino acids. Germline loops: CDR1 SGHKS, CDR2 YYEKEE (reference sequence).

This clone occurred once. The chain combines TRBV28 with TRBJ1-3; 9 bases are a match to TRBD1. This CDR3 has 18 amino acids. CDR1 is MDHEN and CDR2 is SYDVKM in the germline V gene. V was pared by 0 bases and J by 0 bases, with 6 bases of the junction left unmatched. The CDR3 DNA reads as TGTGCCAGCAGTTTATGGTTGGACAGGGGCCTCTCTGGAAACACCATATATTTT. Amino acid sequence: CASSLWLDRGLSGNTIYF. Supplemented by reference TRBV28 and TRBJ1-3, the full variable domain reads DVKVTQSSRYLVKRTGEKVFLECVQDMDHENMFWYRQDPGLGLRLIYFSYDVKMKEKGDIPEGYSVSREKKERFSLILESASTNQTSMYLCASSLWLDRGLSGNTIYFGEGSWLTVV.

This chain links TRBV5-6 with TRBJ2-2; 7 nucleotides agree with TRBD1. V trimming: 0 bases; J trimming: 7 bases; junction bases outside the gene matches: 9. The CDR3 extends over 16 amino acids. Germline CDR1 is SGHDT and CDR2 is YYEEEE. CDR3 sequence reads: CASSLGRTGHGGELFF. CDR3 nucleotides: TGTGCCAGCAGCTTGGGACGGACAGGTCACGGCGGGGAGCTGTTTTTT.

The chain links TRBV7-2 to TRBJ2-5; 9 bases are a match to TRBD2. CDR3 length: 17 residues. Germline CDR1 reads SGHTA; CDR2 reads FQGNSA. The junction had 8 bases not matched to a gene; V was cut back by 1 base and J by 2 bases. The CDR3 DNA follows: TGTGCCAGCAGCTTAGGGTTGCGGGGGGGAAATCAAGAGACCCAGTACTTC. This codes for CASSLGLRGGNQETQYF. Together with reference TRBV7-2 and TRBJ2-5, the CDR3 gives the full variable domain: GAGVSQSPSNKVTEKGKDVELRCDPISGHTALYWYRQSLGQGLEFLIYFQGNSAPDKSGLPSDRFSAERTGGSVSTLTIQRTQQEDSAVYLCASSLGLRGGNQETQYFGPGTRLLVL.

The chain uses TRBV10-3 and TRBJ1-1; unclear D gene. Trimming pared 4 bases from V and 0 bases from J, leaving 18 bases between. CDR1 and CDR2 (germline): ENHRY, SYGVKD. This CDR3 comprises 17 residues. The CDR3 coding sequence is TGTGCCATCAGTGGACTCACCGGGAGGGCCCTGAACACTGAAGCTTTCTTT. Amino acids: CAISGLTGRALNTEAFF.

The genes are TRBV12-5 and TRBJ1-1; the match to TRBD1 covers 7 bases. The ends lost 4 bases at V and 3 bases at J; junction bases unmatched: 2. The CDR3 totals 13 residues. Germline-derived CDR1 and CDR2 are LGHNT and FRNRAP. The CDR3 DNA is TGTGCTAGTGGTTGGGACAGTCACACTGAAGCTTTCTTT. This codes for CASGWDSHTEAFF.

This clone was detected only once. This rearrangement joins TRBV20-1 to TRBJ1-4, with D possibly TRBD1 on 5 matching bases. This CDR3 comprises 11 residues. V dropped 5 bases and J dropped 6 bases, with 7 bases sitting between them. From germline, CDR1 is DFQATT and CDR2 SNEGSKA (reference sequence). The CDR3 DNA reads TGCAGTGCTGGGGGGTATGAAAAACTGTTTTTT. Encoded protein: CSAGGYEKLFF.

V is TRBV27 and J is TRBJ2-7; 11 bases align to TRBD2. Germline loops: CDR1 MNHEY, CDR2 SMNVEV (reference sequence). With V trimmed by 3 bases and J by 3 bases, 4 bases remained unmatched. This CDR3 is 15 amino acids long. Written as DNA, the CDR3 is TGTGCCAGCAGTTTGGGACTAGCGGAGGGCTACGAGCAGTACTTC. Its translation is CASSLGLAEGYEQYF.

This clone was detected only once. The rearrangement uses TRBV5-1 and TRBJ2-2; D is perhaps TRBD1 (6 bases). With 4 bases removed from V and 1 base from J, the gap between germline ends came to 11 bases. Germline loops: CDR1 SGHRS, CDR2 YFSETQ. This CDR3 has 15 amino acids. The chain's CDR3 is CASSPGTQNTGELFF. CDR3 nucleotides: TGCGCCAGCAGCCCCGGGACACAGAACACCGGGGAGCTGTTTTTT.

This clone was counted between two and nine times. Written as DNA, the CDR3 is TGTGCCAGCAGGGACTTCTACGAGCAGTACTTC. Residues: CASRDFYEQYF. This rearrangement joins TRBV2 to TRBJ2-7; tentatively, D is TRBD2 (5 bases). CDR3 length: 11 amino acids. CDR1 is SNHLY and CDR2 is FYNNEI in the germline V gene. The V end lost 6 bases, the J end lost 3 bases, and 6 bases lay between the germline ends.

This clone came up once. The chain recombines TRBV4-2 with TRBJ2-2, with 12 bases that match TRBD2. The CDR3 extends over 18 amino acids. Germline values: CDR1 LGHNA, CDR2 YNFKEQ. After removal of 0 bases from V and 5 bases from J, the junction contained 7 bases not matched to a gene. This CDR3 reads CASSQDPLAGGRTGELFF. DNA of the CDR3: TGTGCCAGCAGCCAAGATCCCCTAGCGGGGGGGCGGACCGGGGAGCTGTTTTTT.

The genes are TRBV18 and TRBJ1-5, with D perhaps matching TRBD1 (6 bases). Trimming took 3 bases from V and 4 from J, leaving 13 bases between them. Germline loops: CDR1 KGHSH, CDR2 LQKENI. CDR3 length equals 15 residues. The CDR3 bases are TGTGCCAGCTCACCCCAGGACAGTTTTAATCAGCCCCAGCATTTT. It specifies CASSPQDSFNQPQHF.

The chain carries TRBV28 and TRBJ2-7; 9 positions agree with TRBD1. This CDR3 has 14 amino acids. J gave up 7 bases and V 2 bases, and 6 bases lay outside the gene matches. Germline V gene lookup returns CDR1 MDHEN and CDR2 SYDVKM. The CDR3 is CASSLGTGFREQYF. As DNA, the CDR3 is TGTGCCAGCAGTTTAGGGACAGGGTTCAGGGAGCAGTACTTC.

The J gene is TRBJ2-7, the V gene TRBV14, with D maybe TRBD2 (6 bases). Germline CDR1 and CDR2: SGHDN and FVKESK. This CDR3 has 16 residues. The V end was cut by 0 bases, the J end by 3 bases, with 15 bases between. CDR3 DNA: TGTGCCAGCAGCCAAGATTCGGGAGCGGTAGTCTACGAGCAGTACTTC. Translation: CASSQDSGAVVYEQYF.

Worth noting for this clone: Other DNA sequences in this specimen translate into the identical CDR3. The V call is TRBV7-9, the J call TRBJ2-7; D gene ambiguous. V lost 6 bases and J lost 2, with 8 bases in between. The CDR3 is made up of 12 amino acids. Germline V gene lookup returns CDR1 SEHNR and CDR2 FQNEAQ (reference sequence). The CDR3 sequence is CASSPRPYEQYF. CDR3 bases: TGTGCCAGCAGTCCCAGGCCCTACGAGCAGTACTTC.

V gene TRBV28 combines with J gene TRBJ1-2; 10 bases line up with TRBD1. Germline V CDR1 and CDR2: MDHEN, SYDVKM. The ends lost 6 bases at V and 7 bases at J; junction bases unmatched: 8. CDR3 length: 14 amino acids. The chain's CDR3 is CASRTGGSYSGYTF. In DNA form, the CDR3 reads TGTGCCAGCAGGACAGGGGGCTCCTATTCTGGCTACACCTTC.

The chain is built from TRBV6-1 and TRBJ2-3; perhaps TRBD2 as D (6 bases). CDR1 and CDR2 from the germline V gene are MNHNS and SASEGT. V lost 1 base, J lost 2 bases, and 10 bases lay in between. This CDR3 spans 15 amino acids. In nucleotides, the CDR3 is TGTGCCAGCAGTGAAGTGGCGGGGATCACAGATACGCAGTATTTT. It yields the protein CASSEVAGITDTQYF.

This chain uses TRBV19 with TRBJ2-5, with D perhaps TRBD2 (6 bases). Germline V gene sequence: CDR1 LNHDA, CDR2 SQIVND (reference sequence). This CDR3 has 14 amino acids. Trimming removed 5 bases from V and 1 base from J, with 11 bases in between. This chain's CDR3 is CASSSRDFQETQYF. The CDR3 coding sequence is TGTGCCAGTAGTTCCCGGGACTTCCAAGAGACCCAGTACTTC.

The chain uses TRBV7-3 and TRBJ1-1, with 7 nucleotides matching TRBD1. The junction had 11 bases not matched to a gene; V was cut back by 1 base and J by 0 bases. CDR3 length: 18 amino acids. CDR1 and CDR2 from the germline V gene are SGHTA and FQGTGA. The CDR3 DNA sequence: TGTGCCAGCAGCTTAAAGGGCCCGAGACAGGGTATGAACACTGAAGCTTTCTTT. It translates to CASSLKGPRQGMNTEAFF.

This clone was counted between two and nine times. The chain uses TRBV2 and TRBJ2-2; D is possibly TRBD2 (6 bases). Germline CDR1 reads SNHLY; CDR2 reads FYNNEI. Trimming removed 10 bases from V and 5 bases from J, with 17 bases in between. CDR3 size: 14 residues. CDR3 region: CATDTGTRTGELFF. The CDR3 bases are TGTGCCACCGATACGGGGACTCGGACCGGGGAGCTGTTTTTT.

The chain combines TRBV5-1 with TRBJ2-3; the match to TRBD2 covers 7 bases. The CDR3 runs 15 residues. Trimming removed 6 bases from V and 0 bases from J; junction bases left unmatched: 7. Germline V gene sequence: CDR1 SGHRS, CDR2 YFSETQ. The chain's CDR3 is CASNSAGVSTDTQYF. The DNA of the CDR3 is TGCGCCAGCAATTCCGCGGGAGTAAGCACAGATACGCAGTATTTT.

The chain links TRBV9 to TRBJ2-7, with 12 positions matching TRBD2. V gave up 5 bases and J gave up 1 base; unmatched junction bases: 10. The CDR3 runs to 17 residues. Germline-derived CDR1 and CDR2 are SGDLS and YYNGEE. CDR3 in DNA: TGTGCCAGCAGTCGGGGACCCGGGACTAGCGGGTCCTACGAGCAGTACTTC. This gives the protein CASSRGPGTSGSYEQYF.

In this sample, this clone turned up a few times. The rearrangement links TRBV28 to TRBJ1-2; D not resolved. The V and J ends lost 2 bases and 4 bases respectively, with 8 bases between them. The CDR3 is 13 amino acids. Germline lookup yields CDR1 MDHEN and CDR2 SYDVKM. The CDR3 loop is CASSLGGRYGYTF. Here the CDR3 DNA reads TGTGCCAGCAGTTTAGGAGGGCGCTATGGCTACACCTTC.